The 32 T cell receptor beta chains given below trace back to one sample, sequenced in a study of persistence of HIV-infected CD4 T cells. Their antigens remain unidentified. This nonspecific control used anti-CD3/anti-CD28 bead stimulation of CD4+ T cells. Responding CD4+ T cells were sorted by upregulation of both CD40 ligand and CD69. The libraries were made with immunoSEQ version 4 in survey mode. This table comes from immunoSEQ multiplex PCR, and its TCRdb copy is limited to in-frame clones, with some not included. The data contain some 45,000 clones, about 87% of them seen just once; the ten biggest clones take up 0.4% to 0.5%. Sequenced here: CD4+ T cells sorted from PBMCs after roughly 17-hour stimulation, sampled from a patient who received antiretroviral therapy. These receptor sequences come from an adult woman with HIV who was CMV-seropositive.

The chain carries TRBV7-8 and TRBJ1-1; 7 nucleotides line up with TRBD1. Germline V gene sequence: CDR1 SGHVS, CDR2 FQNEAQ. The length of the CDR3 is 16 residues. V shed 4 bases, J shed 5 bases, and the junction held 13 bases outside the gene matches. The CDR3 DNA reads as TGTGCCAGCAGCTCGTTAAATCGACAGGGTGGGACTGAAGCTTTCTTT. This encodes CASSSLNRQGGTEAFF.

The V call is TRBV5-1, the J call TRBJ2-3, with 9 bases that match TRBD2. The CDR3 contains 19 residues. The germline V gene encodes CDR1 SGHRS and CDR2 YFSETQ. Trimming took 0 bases from V and 0 from J; bases not matched to a gene: 11. CDR3 region: CASSLDGTSRFRSTDTQYF. The CDR3 DNA is TGCGCCAGCAGCTTGGACGGGACTAGCAGGTTTCGAAGCACAGATACGCAGTATTTT.

The chain employs TRBV7-2 and TRBJ2-1; D may be TRBD1 (6 bases). The CDR3 spans 15 residues. Trimming shortened V by 3 bases and J by 3 bases, and 12 bases separated the two germline ends. Germline CDR1 is SGHTA and CDR2 is FQGNSA. The CDR3 is CASSFGWTDYNEQFF. The CDR3 DNA reads as TGTGCCAGCAGCTTCGGCTGGACAGACTACAATGAGCAGTTCTTC.

The chain employs TRBV4-1 and TRBJ2-1, with 8 bases aligning to TRBD2. Trimming took 1 base from V and 6 from J; bases not matched to a gene: 5. The germline gives CDR1 MGHRA, CDR2 YSYEKL. This CDR3 is built from 15 residues. This chain's CDR3 is CASSQGGGTFNEQFF. The CDR3 nucleotides read TGCGCCAGCAGCCAAGGCGGGGGGACTTTCAATGAGCAGTTCTTC.

V gene TRBV5-6 combines with J gene TRBJ1-1; tentatively, D is TRBD1 (5 bases). Trimming took 4 bases from V and 1 from J, leaving 17 bases between them. CDR1 and CDR2 (germline): SGHDT, YYEEEE. This CDR3 is 16 amino acids long. The CDR3 nucleotides read TGTGCCAGCAGCCCGTTATCGGGGCTTTCGAACACTGAAGCTTTCTTT. Its protein product is CASSPLSGLSNTEAFF.

CDR3 DNA sequence: TGTGCCACCAGTGATTCTCCCTACAATGAGCAGTTCTTC. The encoded protein is CATSDSPYNEQFF. This sequence joins TRBV24-1 and TRBJ2-1; D is unclear. V lost 2 bases to trimming and J lost 2 bases, with 3 bases between them. CDR1 and CDR2 (germline): KGHDR, SFDVKD. The CDR3 has 13 residues.

V and J are TRBV9 and TRBJ1-2; perhaps TRBD1 as D (5 bases). Trimming shortened V by 4 bases and J by 3 bases, and 16 bases separated the two germline ends. This CDR3 is 15 amino acids long. In germline, CDR1 is SGDLS, CDR2 YYNGEE. The CDR3 DNA sequence: TGTGCCAGCAGCCCCCGCCCGGGGGGGGACTATGGCTACACCTTC. Its translation: CASSPRPGGDYGYTF.

This rearrangement joins TRBV11-1 to TRBJ2-1; D gene unclear. The CDR3 length is 13 residues. Deletions cut 5 bases from V and 0 bases from J, with 5 bases between. The germline V gene encodes CDR1 SGHAT and CDR2 FQDESV (reference sequence). CDR3 nucleotides: TGTGCCAGCAGCCGGTACTCCTACAATGAGCAGTTCTTC. Translation gives CASSRYSYNEQFF. The whole variable domain, remainder taken from reference TRBV11-1 and TRBJ2-1, is EAEVAQSPRYKITEKSQAVAFWCDPISGHATLYWYRQILGQGPELLVQFQDESVVDDSQLPKDRFSAERLKGVDSTLKIQPAELGDSAMYLCASSRYSYNEQFFGPGTRLTVL.

The J gene is TRBJ1-2, the V gene TRBV3-1 (or the pseudogene TRBV3-2); 7 positions agree with TRBD1. V dropped 1 base and J dropped 4; count of bases not matched to a gene: 9. The CDR3 sequence is 16 residues long. Germline V gene sequence: CDR1 LGHDT, CDR2 YNNKEL (reference sequence). The CDR3 reads CASSQASTGFRYGYTF. The CDR3, as DNA: TGTGCCAGCAGCCAAGCCTCGACAGGGTTCCGCTATGGCTACACCTTC.

This clone was recorded once. A read error is possible here, since a much larger clone lies one base away. This specimen includes other DNA sequences encoding the same CDR3. The CDR3 nucleotides are TGTGCCAGCAGTTGGGACACGAACACTGAAGCTTTCTTT. It translates to CASSWDTNTEAFF. The rearrangement joins TRBV6-5 to TRBJ1-1, with a possible D match to TRBD1 (6 bases). From germline, CDR1 is MNHEY and CDR2 SVGAGI. V gave up 4 bases and J gave up 1 base, with 7 bases separating them. CDR3 length: 13 amino acids.

The CDR3: CSGEGNTEAFF. The CDR3 nucleotides read TGCAGTGGGGAGGGGAACACTGAAGCTTTCTTT. The chain uses TRBV20-1 and TRBJ1-1; D remains ambiguous. The CDR3 contains 11 residues. Germline V gives CDR1 DFQATT, CDR2 SNEGSKA (reference sequence). The ends were cut back, 7 bases at V and 1 base at J, with 7 bases in the middle.

The chain couples TRBV5-8 to TRBJ2-7; D is unresolved. CDR3 size: 12 residues. Germline V gives CDR1 SGHTS, CDR2 YDEGEE. The ends were cut back, 6 bases at V and 4 bases at J, with 11 bases in the middle. The chain's CDR3 is CASTRRTYEQYF. The DNA of the CDR3 is TGTGCCAGCACCCGACGGACGTACGAGCAGTACTTC.

This clone was seen more than once but under ten times. The chain couples TRBV5-6 to TRBJ2-2; 9 bases match TRBD2. With V trimmed by 2 bases and J by 0 bases, 2 bases remained unmatched. The CDR3 is made up of 16 amino acids. Germline CDR1 SGHDT, CDR2 YYEEEE. The DNA of the CDR3 is TGTGCCAGCAGCTTCCGGACTAGCGCGAACACCGGGGAGCTGTTTTTT. This codes for CASSFRTSANTGELFF.

J is TRBJ1-1 and V is TRBV12-5; weak D call: TRBD1 (6 bases). Trimming left V 3 bases short and J 5 bases short, with 10 bases between. Germline loops: CDR1 LGHNT, CDR2 FRNRAP. The CDR3 sequence is 13 residues long. The CDR3 protein is CASGLRGGTEAFF. The DNA for the CDR3 is TGTGCTAGTGGTTTAAGAGGGGGGACTGAAGCTTTCTTT.

The gene calls are TRBV30 and TRBJ1-3; no clear D gene. V gave up 0 bases and J gave up 7 bases, with 13 bases separating them. Germline CDR1 is GTSNPN and CDR2 is SVGIG (reference sequence). This CDR3 is 14 amino acids long. The CDR3 DNA is TGTGCCTGGAGTGTAAGGCGTCCGGCGAACACCATATATTTT. Encoded protein: CAWSVRRPANTIYF. The complete variable domain, with remaining parts taken from reference TRBV30 and TRBJ1-3, reads SQTIHQWPATLVQPVGSPLSLECTVEGTSNPNLYWYRQAAGRGLQLLFYSVGIGQISSEVPQNLSASRPQDRQFILSSKKLLLSDSGFYLCAWSVRRPANTIYFGEGSWLTVV.

This clone was seen just once. The genes are TRBV10-3 and TRBJ2-7, with D unresolved. CDR1 and CDR2 from the germline V gene are ENHRY and SYGVKD. This CDR3 comprises 13 residues. The V end was cut by 2 bases, the J end by 3 bases, with 8 bases between. The DNA of the CDR3 is TGTGCCATCAGTGAGACGCAATTCTACGAGCAGTACTTC. The encoded protein is CAISETQFYEQYF.

The V and J genes are TRBV19 and TRBJ1-1; TRBD1 is a possible D gene (5 bases). V was clipped by 5 bases and J by 1 base, with 8 bases between them. CDR1 and CDR2 (germline): LNHDA, SQIVND (reference sequence). This CDR3 has 13 amino acids. CDR3 DNA: TGTGCCAGTAGTGGGACGGCGAACACTGAAGCTTTCTTT. Translating gives CASSGTANTEAFF.

The rearrangement joins TRBV29-1 to TRBJ1-1; TRBD1 agrees at 9 bases. V shed 7 bases and J 5 bases; nucleotides not matched to a gene: 11. The CDR3 runs 14 residues. Germline values: CDR1 SQVTM, CDR2 ANQGSEA. CDR3 sequence reads: CSGLLQGAGTEAFF. CDR3 nucleotide sequence: TGCAGCGGCCTTTTACAGGGGGCTGGAACTGAAGCTTTCTTT.

V and J are TRBV5-6 and TRBJ1-5, with TRBD1 matching 8 bases. The CDR3 has 16 residues. Trimming removed 4 bases from V and 7 bases from J; junction bases left unmatched: 13. Germline-derived CDR1 and CDR2 are SGHDT and YYEEEE. The CDR3 spells CASSDRTGPGEQPQHF. As DNA, the CDR3 is TGTGCCAGCAGCGATAGGACAGGGCCGGGAGAGCAGCCCCAGCATTTT.

The rearrangement links TRBV5-1 to TRBJ1-5; no reliable D call. The CDR3 consists of 15 residues. Germline V gene data show CDR1 as SGHRS and CDR2 as YFSETQ. Trimming took off 3 bases at V and 0 bases at J, with 10 bases between the two ends. Here the CDR3 DNA reads TGCGCCAGCAGCTCGGACGGAGATAGCAATCAGCCCCAGCATTTT. Protein: CASSSDGDSNQPQHF.

The chain combines TRBV7-6 with TRBJ2-5; tentative D call: TRBD1 (5 bases). Deletions cut 1 base from V and 9 bases from J, with 12 bases between. This CDR3 comprises 13 residues. Per germline, CDR1 SGHVS and CDR2 FNYEAQ. CDR3 protein: CASSLGQLRAQYF. DNA for the CDR3: TGTGCCAGCAGCTTAGGACAGCTAAGGGCCCAGTACTTC. Drawing the rest from reference TRBV7-6 and TRBJ2-5, the complete variable domain is GAGVSQSPRYKVTKRGQDVALRCDPISGHVSLYWYRQALGQGPEFLTYFNYEAQQDKSGLPNDRFSAERPEGSISTLTIQRTEQRDSAMYRCASSLGQLRAQYFGPGTRLLVL.

The CDR3 DNA follows: TGTGCCAGCAGTGAATTAATGCCCAGGGGAGGGACTGAAGCTTTCTTT. Its protein is CASSELMPRGGTEAFF. The rearrangement links TRBV6-1 to TRBJ1-1, with a tentative D call TRBD1 (6 bases). The germline V gene has CDR1 MNHNS and CDR2 SASEGT. The CDR3 consists of 16 residues. With 2 bases removed from V and 5 bases from J, the gap between germline ends came to 18 bases.

This chain uses TRBV6-6 with TRBJ2-1, with TRBD2 matching over 8 bases. Germline values: CDR1 MNHNY, CDR2 SVGAGI (reference sequence). This CDR3 is 14 amino acids long. Trimming cost V 2 bases and J 5 bases; bases outside gene matches: 2. CDR3 residues: CASSYLAGHNEQFF. The CDR3, as DNA: TGTGCCAGCAGTTACCTAGCGGGTCACAATGAGCAGTTCTTC.

This clone has just a few counts. The genes are TRBV5-1 and TRBJ1-2; TRBD1 matches 9 bases. The V segment lost 6 bases and the J segment 4 bases; nucleotides outside the gene matches: 10. Per the germline V gene, CDR1 is SGHRS and CDR2 is YFSETQ. CDR3 length: 15 amino acids. CDR3 DNA: TGCGCCAGCAAGGACGAACCGGGACAGGGCTATGGCTACACCTTC. Amino acid sequence: CASKDEPGQGYGYTF. Based on the CDR3 plus reference TRBV5-1 and TRBJ1-2, the full variable domain is KAGVTQTPRYLIKTRGQQVTLSCSPISGHRSVSWYQQTPGQGLQFLFEYFSETQRNKGNFPGRFSGRQFSNSRSEMNVSTLELGDSALYLCASKDEPGQGYGYTFGSGTRLTVV.

V gene TRBV21-1 combines with J gene TRBJ2-7. TRBV21-1 is marked as a pseudogene. This CDR3 has 12 amino acids. CDR3 in DNA: TGTGCCAGCAGCGGGCGAGGGGACGAGCAGTACGTC. Amino acids: CASSGRGDEQYV.

The V call is TRBV12-5, the J call TRBJ1-1; TRBD1 aligns across 8 bases. V shed 7 bases, J shed 1 base, and the junction held 5 bases outside the gene matches. CDR1 is LGHNT and CDR2 is FRNRAP in the germline V gene. CDR3 length: 14 amino acids. CDR3 nucleotide sequence: TGTGCTAGTGAACGGACAGGGCCGAACACTGAAGCTTTCTTT. Encoded protein: CASERTGPNTEAFF.

The J gene is TRBJ2-2, the V gene TRBV29-1; D is undetermined. Between the trimmed V and J ends, which lost 6 bases and 5 bases, there was a span of 10 bases. Germline CDR1 is SQVTM and CDR2 is ANQGSEA. CDR3 length equals 12 residues. The CDR3 here is CSVGDPTGELFF. The DNA for the CDR3 is TGCAGCGTCGGAGACCCAACCGGGGAGCTGTTTTTT.

This chain connects TRBV5-3 to TRBJ2-3; the match to TRBD1 covers 8 bases. TRBV5-3 carries the ORF label, with uncertain function. The CDR3 loop spans 17 amino acids. V dropped 4 bases and J dropped 1; count of bases not matched to a gene: 11. This chain's CDR3 is CARSHMKTGAGTDTQYF. CDR3 DNA: TGTGCCAGAAGCCACATGAAGACAGGGGCAGGCACAGATACGCAGTATTTT.

CDR3 coding DNA: TGTGCCAGCAGCCCCGGCAGGGGGCGCGGGACCCAGTACTTC. As protein: CASSPGRGRGTQYF. The chain uses TRBV7-3 and TRBJ2-5, with TRBD1 matching 8 bases. The CDR3 is 14 residues long. J was trimmed by 7 bases and V by 5 bases; bases with no gene match: 9. Germline-derived CDR1 and CDR2 are SGHTA and FQGTGA.

V usage is TRBV13 and J usage is TRBJ2-3, with unresolved D. Trimming left V 4 bases short and J 2 bases short, with 13 bases between. The CDR3 is made up of 15 amino acids. Per germline, CDR1 PRHDT and CDR2 FYEKMQ (reference sequence). The CDR3, as DNA: TGTGCCAGCAGCTGGAATCTAGAAGACACAGATACGCAGTATTTT. The encoded protein is CASSWNLEDTDTQYF. The full variable domain, rest sourced from reference TRBV13 and TRBJ2-3, is AAGVIQSPRHLIKEKRETATLKCYPIPRHDTVYWYQQGPGQDPQFLISFYEKMQSDKGSIPDRFSAQQFSDYHSELNMSSLELGDSALYFCASSWNLEDTDTQYFGPGTRLTVL.

The V and J genes are TRBV5-4 and TRBJ1-2, with D possibly being TRBD1 (5 bases). Germline assignment: CDR1 SGHNT and CDR2 YYREEE (reference sequence). V lost 4 bases to trimming and J lost 0 bases, with 10 bases between them. CDR3 length: 14 residues. As DNA, the CDR3 is TGTGCCAGCAGCCGAGCGACAGCTAACTATGGCTACACCTTC. Amino acid sequence: CASSRATANYGYTF.

The gene calls are TRBV18 and TRBJ2-7; 9 bases align to TRBD1. Germline CDR1 reads KGHSH; CDR2 reads LQKENI. This CDR3 spans 14 amino acids. J lost 2 bases, V lost 3 bases, and 2 bases had no gene match. DNA for the CDR3: TGTGCCAGCTCACCGGGACAGGGACCCTACGAGCAGTACTTC. Translated, it gives CASSPGQGPYEQYF.